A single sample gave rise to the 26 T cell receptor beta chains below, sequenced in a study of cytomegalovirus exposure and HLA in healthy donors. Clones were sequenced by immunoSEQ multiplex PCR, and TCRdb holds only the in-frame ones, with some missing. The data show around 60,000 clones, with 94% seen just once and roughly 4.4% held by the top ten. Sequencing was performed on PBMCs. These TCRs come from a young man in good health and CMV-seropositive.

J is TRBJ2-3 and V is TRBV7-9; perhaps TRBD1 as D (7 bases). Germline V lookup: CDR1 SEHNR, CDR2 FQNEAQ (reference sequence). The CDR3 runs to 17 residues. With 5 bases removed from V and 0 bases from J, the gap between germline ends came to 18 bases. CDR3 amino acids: CASSRPEGQSSTDTQYF. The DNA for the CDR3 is TGTGCCAGCAGCCGACCGGAGGGACAGTCGAGCACAGATACGCAGTATTTT.

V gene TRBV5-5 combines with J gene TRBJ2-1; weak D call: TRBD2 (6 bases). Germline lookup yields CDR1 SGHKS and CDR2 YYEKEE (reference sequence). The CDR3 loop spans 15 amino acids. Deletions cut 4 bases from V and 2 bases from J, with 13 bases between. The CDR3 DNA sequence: TGTGCCAGCAGCGCGGACGGACTACCCTACAATGAGCAGTTCTTC. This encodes CASSADGLPYNEQFF.

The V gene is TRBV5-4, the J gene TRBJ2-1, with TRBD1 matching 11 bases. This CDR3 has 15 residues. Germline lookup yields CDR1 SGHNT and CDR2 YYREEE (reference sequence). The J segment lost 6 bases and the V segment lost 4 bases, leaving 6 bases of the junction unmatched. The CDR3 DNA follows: TGTGCCAGCAGCCCCGGACAGGGGGCGACCAATGAGCAGTTCTTC. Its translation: CASSPGQGATNEQFF.

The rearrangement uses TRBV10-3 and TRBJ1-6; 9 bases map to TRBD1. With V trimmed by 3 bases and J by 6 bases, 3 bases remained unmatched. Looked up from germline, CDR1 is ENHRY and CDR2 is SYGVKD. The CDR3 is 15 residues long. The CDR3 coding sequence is TGTGCCATCAGTGAAGGACAGGGGACTAATTCACCCCTCCACTTT. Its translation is CAISEGQGTNSPLHF.

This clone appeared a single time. The CDR3: CASSPLGTGPNYEQYF. CDR3 in DNA: TGTGCCAGCAGCCCCCTCGGGACAGGGCCCAACTACGAGCAGTACTTC. This chain links TRBV5-4 with TRBJ2-7; TRBD1 matches at 9 bases. Trimming cost V 4 bases and J 3 bases; bases outside gene matches: 11. CDR3 length equals 16 residues. Germline V lookup: CDR1 SGHNT, CDR2 YYREEE (reference sequence).

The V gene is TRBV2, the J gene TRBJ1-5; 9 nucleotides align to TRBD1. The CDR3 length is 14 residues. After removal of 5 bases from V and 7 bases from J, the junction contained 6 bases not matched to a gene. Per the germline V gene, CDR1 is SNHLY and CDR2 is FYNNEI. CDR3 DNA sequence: TGTGCCAGCAGTCCGGACAGGGGAAGCCAGCCCCAGCATTTT. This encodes CASSPDRGSQPQHF.

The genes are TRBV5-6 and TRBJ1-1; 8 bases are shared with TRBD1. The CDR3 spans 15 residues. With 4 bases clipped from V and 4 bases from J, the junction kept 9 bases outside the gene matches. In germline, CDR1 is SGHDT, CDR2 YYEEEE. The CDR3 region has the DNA TGTGCCAGCAGCGCCGCAGGGGGCGGCGGCACTGAAGCTTTCTTT. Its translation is CASSAAGGGGTEAFF.

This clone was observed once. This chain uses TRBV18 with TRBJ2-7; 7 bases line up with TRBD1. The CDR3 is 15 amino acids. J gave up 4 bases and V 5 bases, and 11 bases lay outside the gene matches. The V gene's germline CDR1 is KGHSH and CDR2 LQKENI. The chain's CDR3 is CASSTSGTEVYEQYF. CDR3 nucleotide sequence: TGTGCCAGCTCAACGTCCGGGACAGAAGTATACGAGCAGTACTTC.

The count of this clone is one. The DNA for the CDR3 is TGTGCCAGCAGCTTAGCGGGAGGTCTGGGGGGCACAGATACGCAGTATTTT. This codes for CASSLAGGLGGTDTQYF. This chain uses TRBV7-3 with TRBJ2-3; TRBD2 agrees at 8 bases. The CDR3 length is 17 residues. Unmatched junction bases numbered 8, after V lost 2 bases and J lost 1 base. Germline V gene data show CDR1 as SGHTA and CDR2 as FQGTGA.

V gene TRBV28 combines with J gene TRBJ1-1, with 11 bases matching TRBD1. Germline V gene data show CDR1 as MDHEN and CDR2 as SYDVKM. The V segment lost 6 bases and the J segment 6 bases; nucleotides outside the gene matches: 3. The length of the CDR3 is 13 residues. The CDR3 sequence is CASRLGQGAEAFF. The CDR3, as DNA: TGTGCCAGCAGACTGGGACAGGGGGCTGAAGCTTTCTTT.

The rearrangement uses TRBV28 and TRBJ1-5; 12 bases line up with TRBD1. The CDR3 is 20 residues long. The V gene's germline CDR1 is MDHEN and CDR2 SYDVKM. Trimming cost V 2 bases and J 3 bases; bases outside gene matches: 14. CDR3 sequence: CASSLAPGTGGGILNQPQHF. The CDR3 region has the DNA TGTGCCAGCAGTTTAGCCCCCGGGACAGGGGGCGGAATCCTCAATCAGCCCCAGCATTTT.

Written as DNA, the CDR3 is TGTGCCAGTAGTATAGATATCGGACAGGGGGACCCCCAGTACTTC. It translates to CASSIDIGQGDPQYF. The J gene is TRBJ2-5, the V gene TRBV19; 10 nucleotides align to TRBD1. This CDR3 contains 15 residues. The junction had 7 bases not matched to a gene; V was cut back by 0 bases and J by 9 bases. Germline V CDR1 and CDR2: LNHDA, SQIVND (reference sequence). Drawing the rest from reference TRBV19 and TRBJ2-5, the complete variable domain is DGGITQSPKYLFRKEGQNVTLSCEQNLNHDAMYWYRQDPGQGLRLIYYSQIVNDFQKGDIAEGYSVSREKKESFPLTVTSAQKNPTAFYLCASSIDIGQGDPQYFGPGTRLLVL.

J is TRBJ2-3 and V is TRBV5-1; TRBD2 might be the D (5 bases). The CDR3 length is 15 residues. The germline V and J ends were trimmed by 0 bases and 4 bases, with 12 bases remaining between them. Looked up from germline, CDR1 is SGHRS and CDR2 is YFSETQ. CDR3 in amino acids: CASSLVSGLADTQYF. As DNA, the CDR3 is TGCGCCAGCAGCTTGGTGTCGGGGTTAGCAGATACGCAGTATTTT.

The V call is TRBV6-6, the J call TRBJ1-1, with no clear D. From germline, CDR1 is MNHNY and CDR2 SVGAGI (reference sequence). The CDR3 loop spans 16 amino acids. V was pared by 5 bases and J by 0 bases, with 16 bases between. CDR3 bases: TGTGCCAGCAGTACACTCCGAGAGGGCTTGAACACTGAAGCTTTCTTT. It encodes CASSTLREGLNTEAFF.

In DNA, the CDR3 is TGTGCCAGCAGCCAACAGGGTCGAGGCACCGGGGAGCTGTTTTTT. It yields the protein CASSQQGRGTGELFF. The chain recombines TRBV28 with TRBJ2-2; TRBD1 might be the D (6 bases). The germline V gene has CDR1 MDHEN and CDR2 SYDVKM. Trimming shortened V by 6 bases and J by 4 bases, and 15 bases separated the two germline ends. CDR3 length equals 15 residues.

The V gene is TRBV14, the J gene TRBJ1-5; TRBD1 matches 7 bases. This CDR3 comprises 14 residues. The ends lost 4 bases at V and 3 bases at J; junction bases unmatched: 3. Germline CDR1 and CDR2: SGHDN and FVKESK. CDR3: CASSLQGINQPQHF. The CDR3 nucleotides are TGTGCCAGCAGCCTACAGGGGATCAATCAGCCCCAGCATTTT.

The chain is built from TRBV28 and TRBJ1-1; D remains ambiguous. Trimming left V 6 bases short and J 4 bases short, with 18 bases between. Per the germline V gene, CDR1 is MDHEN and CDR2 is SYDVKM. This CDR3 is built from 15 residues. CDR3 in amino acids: CASSLPGSLGTEAFF. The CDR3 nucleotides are TGTGCCAGCAGCCTCCCCGGGTCCTTGGGCACTGAAGCTTTCTTT.

The DNA of the CDR3 is TGCGCCAGCAGTGAGTCAGGGACAGGGGCGCGGGAGACCCAGTACTTC. This codes for CASSESGTGARETQYF. The J gene is TRBJ2-5, the V gene TRBV10-1, with TRBD1 matching over 10 bases. V was clipped by 0 bases and J by 5 bases; unmatched bases: 6. Per the germline V gene, CDR1 is WNHNN and CDR2 is SYGVQD (reference sequence). The CDR3 has 16 amino acids.

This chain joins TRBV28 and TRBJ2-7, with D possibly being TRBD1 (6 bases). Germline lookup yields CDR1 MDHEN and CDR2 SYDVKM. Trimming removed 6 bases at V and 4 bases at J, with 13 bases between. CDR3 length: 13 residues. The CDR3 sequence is CASREGEEYEQYF. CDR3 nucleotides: TGTGCCAGCAGAGAGGGGGAAGAGTACGAGCAGTACTTC.

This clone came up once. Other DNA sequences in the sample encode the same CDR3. The CDR3: CASSIGEGDQPQHF. In DNA form, the CDR3 reads TGTGCCAGTAGTATAGGCGAGGGGGATCAGCCCCAGCATTTT. The J gene is TRBJ1-5, the V gene TRBV19, with D possibly matching TRBD1 (6 bases). Germline values: CDR1 LNHDA, CDR2 SQIVND (reference sequence). This CDR3 is 14 amino acids long. Trimming stripped 1 base from V and 5 bases from J, with 9 bases between.

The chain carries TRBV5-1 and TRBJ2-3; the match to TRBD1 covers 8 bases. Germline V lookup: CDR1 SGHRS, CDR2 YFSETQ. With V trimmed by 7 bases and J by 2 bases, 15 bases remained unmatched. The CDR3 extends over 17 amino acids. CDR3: CASYLGIGQGATDTQYF. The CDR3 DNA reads TGCGCCAGCTACCTCGGGATAGGACAGGGTGCCACAGATACGCAGTATTTT.

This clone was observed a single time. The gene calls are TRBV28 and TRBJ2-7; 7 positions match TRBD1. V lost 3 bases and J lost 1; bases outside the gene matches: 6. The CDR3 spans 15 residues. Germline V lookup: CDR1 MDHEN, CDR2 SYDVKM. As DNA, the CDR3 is TGTGCCAGCAGTTTTGCGACAGGGCTGTCCTACGAGCAGTACTTC. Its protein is CASSFATGLSYEQYF.

The CDR3 loop reads CASSLYAPVLTSGLLNEQFF. In nucleotides, the CDR3 is TGTGCCAGCAGTTTGTATGCCCCGGTGCTTACTAGCGGGTTATTGAATGAGCAGTTCTTC. The rearrangement uses TRBV28 and TRBJ2-1, with 9 bases aligning to TRBD2. CDR3 size: 20 residues. Per germline, CDR1 MDHEN and CDR2 SYDVKM. V gave up 3 bases and J gave up 7 bases; unmatched junction bases: 22.

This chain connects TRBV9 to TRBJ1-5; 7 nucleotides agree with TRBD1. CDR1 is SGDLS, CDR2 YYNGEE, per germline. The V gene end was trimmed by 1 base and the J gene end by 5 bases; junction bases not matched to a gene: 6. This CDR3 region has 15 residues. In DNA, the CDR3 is TGTGCCAGCAGCGTATCTACAGGGGAGTATCAGCCCCAGCATTTT. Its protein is CASSVSTGEYQPQHF.

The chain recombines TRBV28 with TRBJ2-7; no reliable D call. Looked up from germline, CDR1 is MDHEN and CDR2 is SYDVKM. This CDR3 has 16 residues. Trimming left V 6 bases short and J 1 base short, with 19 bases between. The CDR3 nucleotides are TGTGCCAGCAGCTCGTTAAGCGACTCCAGTTCCTACGAGCAGTACTTC. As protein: CASSSLSDSSSYEQYF.

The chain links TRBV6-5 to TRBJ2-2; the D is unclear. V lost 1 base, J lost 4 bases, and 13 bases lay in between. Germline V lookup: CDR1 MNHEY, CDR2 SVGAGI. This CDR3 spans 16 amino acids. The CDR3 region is CASSYYWAEPTGELFF. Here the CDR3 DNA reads TGTGCCAGCAGTTACTATTGGGCAGAACCCACCGGGGAGCTGTTTTTT.